The 30 T cell receptor beta chains below were found in one sample sequenced in a study of cytomegalovirus exposure and HLA in healthy donors. The PCR made use of 60 Vbeta and 13 Jbeta primers. The protocol was immunoSEQ multiplex PCR, while the TCRdb copy is restricted to in-frame clones and leaves out a portion. The specimen's table records 70,000 to 100,000 clones. Specimen: PBMCs. The receptors shown here come from a man in his late teens or twenties in good health and CMV-seropositive.

The chain uses TRBV19 and TRBJ2-2; D call uncertain. CDR1 LNHDA and CDR2 SQIVND come from the germline V gene (reference sequence). CDR3 length: 12 amino acids. The V end lost 4 bases, the J end lost 2 bases, and 2 bases lay between the germline ends. The CDR3 coding sequence is TGTGCCAGTAGTACAAACACCGGGGAGCTGTTTTTT. Its protein product is CASSTNTGELFF.

The rearrangement uses TRBV2 and TRBJ2-1; TRBD2 aligns across 12 bases. The CDR3 extends over 14 amino acids. V shed 10 bases and J 7 bases; nucleotides not matched to a gene: 8. The germline V gene has CDR1 SNHLY and CDR2 FYNNEI. CDR3 sequence: CATQWTSGKNEQFF. Here the CDR3 DNA reads TGTGCCACACAATGGACTAGCGGGAAGAATGAGCAGTTCTTC.

The V and J genes are TRBV4-1 and TRBJ2-1; 7 nucleotides align to TRBD2. The trim removed 5 bases at V and 10 bases at J, leaving 5 bases unmatched. CDR1 is MGHRA, CDR2 YSYEKL, per germline. This CDR3 comprises 12 residues. CDR3 residues: CASSVRDYEQFF. The CDR3 DNA reads TGCGCCAGCAGCGTCCGGGACTACGAGCAGTTCTTC.

The CDR3 nucleotides read TGTGCCATCAGTGAGTCAAGGGGTGTCTATGGCTACACCTTC. Translating it yields CAISESRGVYGYTF. The chain links TRBV10-3 to TRBJ1-2; D may be TRBD1 (5 bases). The germline V gene has CDR1 ENHRY and CDR2 SYGVKD. This CDR3 spans 14 amino acids. V lost 0 bases and J lost 4, with 9 bases in between.

The chain recombines TRBV27 with TRBJ1-2, with D unclear. CDR1 and CDR2 from the germline V gene are MNHEY and SMNVEV (reference sequence). This CDR3 spans 14 amino acids. The V end lost 8 bases, the J end lost 3 bases, and 16 bases lay between the germline ends. This CDR3 is CASRSASRYYGYTF. The CDR3 DNA follows: TGTGCCAGCCGGTCCGCTTCCCGATACTATGGCTACACCTTC.

The V and J genes are TRBV5-6 and TRBJ1-5; a possible D gene is TRBD1 (6 bases). The CDR3 runs to 13 residues. V dropped 4 bases and J dropped 6 bases, with 11 bases sitting between them. Germline V CDR1 and CDR2: SGHDT, YYEEEE. In DNA, the CDR3 is TGTGCCAGCAGCGCCTACAGGGCTCAGCCCCAGCATTTT. It translates to CASSAYRAQPQHF.

The rearrangement joins TRBV5-4 to TRBJ1-4, with TRBD1 matching 8 bases. The trim removed 4 bases at V and 0 bases at J, leaving 2 bases unmatched. The germline gives CDR1 SGHNT, CDR2 YYREEE (reference sequence). The CDR3 is 15 residues long. The CDR3 coding sequence is TGTGCCAGCAGCCCGACAGGGGCAACTAATGAAAAACTGTTTTTT. Its protein is CASSPTGATNEKLFF. Based on the CDR3 plus reference TRBV5-4 and TRBJ1-4, the full variable domain is ETGVTQSPTHLIKTRGQQVTLRCSSQSGHNTVSWYQQALGQGPQFIFQYYREEENGRGNFPPRFSGLQFPNYSSELNVNALELDDSALYLCASSPTGATNEKLFFGSGTQLSVL.

V usage is TRBV6-1 and J usage is TRBJ1-2, with D maybe TRBD1 (5 bases). The CDR3 consists of 15 residues. Trimming took off 2 bases at V and 0 bases at J, with 10 bases between the two ends. From germline, CDR1 is MNHNS and CDR2 SASEGT. The CDR3 spells CASSEPDRSNYGYTF. Written as DNA, the CDR3 is TGTGCCAGCAGTGAACCAGACAGATCTAACTATGGCTACACCTTC.

The CDR3 nucleotides are TGTGCCAGCAGCTTAAATAGGAACACCGGGGAGCTGTTTTTT. As protein: CASSLNRNTGELFF. V and J are TRBV7-2 and TRBJ2-2, with D hard to call. This CDR3 is 14 amino acids long. Trimming left V 2 bases short and J 1 base short, with 5 bases between. CDR1 and CDR2 from the germline V gene are SGHTA and FQGNSA.

The V call is TRBV29-1, the J call TRBJ2-7; 10 bases fit TRBD1. CDR3 length: 12 amino acids. Germline CDR1 and CDR2: SQVTM and ANQGSEA. V was clipped by 6 bases and J by 7 bases; unmatched bases: 6. The CDR3 DNA reads as TGCAGCGTAGGGACAGGGGTGGGGGAGCAGTACTTC. This encodes CSVGTGVGEQYF.

The genes are TRBV11-3 and TRBJ1-1; a possible D gene is TRBD1 (6 bases). The CDR3 covers 15 residues. The germline V and J ends were trimmed by 2 bases and 2 bases, with 12 bases remaining between them. The germline V gene has CDR1 SGHNT and CDR2 YENEEA. DNA for the CDR3: TGTGCCAGCAGCTTAACACCGACAGGTAACACTGAAGCTTTCTTT. The encoded protein is CASSLTPTGNTEAFF.

The V call is TRBV5-1, the J call TRBJ2-7; TRBD1 matches at 9 bases. Germline loops: CDR1 SGHRS, CDR2 YFSETQ. With 2 bases clipped from V and 6 bases from J, the junction kept 9 bases outside the gene matches. This CDR3 has 15 amino acids. CDR3 sequence: CASSLDYGTGSEQYF. The CDR3 region has the DNA TGCGCCAGCAGCTTAGATTATGGGACAGGGTCCGAGCAGTACTTC.

The chain combines TRBV28 with TRBJ2-7, with a possible D match to TRBD1 (6 bases). The germline CDR1 and CDR2 sequences are MDHEN and SYDVKM. This CDR3 comprises 14 residues. Trimming left V 6 bases short and J 2 bases short, with 14 bases between. In DNA form, the CDR3 reads TGTGCCAGCAGGAGTACAGGGCCCCCCTACGAGCAGTACTTC. Amino acid sequence: CASRSTGPPYEQYF.

V usage is TRBV7-6 and J usage is TRBJ1-2; 12 bases match TRBD1. V was pared by 1 base and J by 4 bases, with 7 bases of the junction left unmatched. This CDR3 has 17 amino acids. The germline CDR1 and CDR2 sequences are SGHVS and FNYEAQ. The DNA for the CDR3 is TGTGCCAGCAGCTTAGTGGGACAGGGGGCGAAATCCTATGGCTACACCTTC. It is translated as CASSLVGQGAKSYGYTF.

The chain employs TRBV19 and TRBJ1-5; the match to TRBD1 covers 9 bases. CDR1 LNHDA and CDR2 SQIVND come from the germline V gene (reference sequence). The CDR3 sequence is 15 residues long. V shed 2 bases and J 7 bases; nucleotides not matched to a gene: 6. The CDR3 protein is CASSILGQGEQPQHF. CDR3 bases: TGTGCCAGTAGTATATTGGGACAGGGAGAGCAGCCCCAGCATTTT.

The CDR3 region is CASSQINPDKAFF. The CDR3 region has the DNA TGCGCCAGCAGCCAGATCAATCCAGATAAAGCTTTCTTT. This chain links TRBV4-1 with TRBJ1-1; D remains ambiguous. Trimming took 3 bases from V and 9 from J, leaving 14 bases between them. This CDR3 is 13 amino acids long. CDR1 and CDR2 (germline): MGHRA, YSYEKL.

The V gene is TRBV13, the J gene TRBJ2-7; D call uncertain. The V end lost 5 bases, the J end lost 4 bases, and 9 bases lay between the germline ends. This CDR3 contains 12 residues. Germline V gene data show CDR1 as PRHDT and CDR2 as FYEKMQ (reference sequence). The CDR3 spells CASSPSRYEQYF. CDR3 coding DNA: TGTGCCAGCAGCCCCTCTCGTTACGAGCAGTACTTC.

The chain is built from TRBV15 and TRBJ1-1, with 7 bases that match TRBD1. CDR1 is LNHNV and CDR2 is YYDKDF in the germline V gene (reference sequence). The CDR3 is made up of 15 amino acids. The V and J ends lost 4 bases and 5 bases, in that order; junction bases with no gene match: 10. Here the CDR3 DNA reads TGTGCCACCAGCAACGAACAGGGGCGAACAACTGAAGCTTTCTTT. Translating gives CATSNEQGRTTEAFF.

The chain has TRBV5-1 and TRBJ2-7; D perhaps matches TRBD2 (6 bases). This CDR3 is 14 amino acids long. V was cut by 4 bases and J by 2 bases, with 13 bases left in between. Looked up from germline, CDR1 is SGHRS and CDR2 is YFSETQ. This CDR3 is CASSIRRGTYEQYF. CDR3 DNA: TGCGCCAGCAGCATCCGGCGGGGAACCTACGAGCAGTACTTC.

The chain couples TRBV4-1 to TRBJ1-1, with D tentatively TRBD1 (5 bases). V dropped 1 base and J dropped 2 bases, with 11 bases sitting between them. The CDR3 consists of 15 residues. The germline gives CDR1 MGHRA, CDR2 YSYEKL. The CDR3 DNA reads TGCGCCAGCAGCCAAGCTTGGGACTCAAACACTGAAGCTTTCTTT. Translated, it gives CASSQAWDSNTEAFF.

The chain couples TRBV18 to TRBJ2-5; the match to TRBD2 covers 14 bases. After removal of 5 bases from V and 5 bases from J, the junction contained 4 bases not matched to a gene. In germline, CDR1 is KGHSH, CDR2 LQKENI. The length of the CDR3 is 15 residues. The CDR3 protein is CASSEGLAGVETQYF. The CDR3 nucleotides are TGTGCCAGCTCAGAGGGACTAGCGGGAGTGGAGACCCAGTACTTC.

V gene TRBV27 combines with J gene TRBJ2-7, with 11 bases lining up with TRBD2. The CDR3 contains 15 residues. Germline CDR1 is MNHEY and CDR2 is SMNVEV (reference sequence). J was trimmed by 0 bases and V by 4 bases; bases with no gene match: 2. In DNA form, the CDR3 reads TGTGCCAGCAGTTCCGGGACTAGCGGCTCCTACGAGCAGTACTTC. This translates into CASSSGTSGSYEQYF.

The genes are TRBV20-1 and TRBJ2-5; D not resolved. The DNA matches TRBJ2-7 better at its end, which makes the J call doubtful. This CDR3 has 11 amino acids. CDR1 and CDR2 (germline): DFQATT, SNEGSKA (reference sequence). The DNA for the CDR3 is TGCAGTGCTGATTCCACCTACGAGCAGTACTTC. It is translated as CSADSTYEQYF.

The gene calls are TRBV28 and TRBJ1-4; perhaps TRBD1 as D (5 bases). Germline V gene lookup returns CDR1 MDHEN and CDR2 SYDVKM. CDR3 size: 14 residues. Trimming cost V 5 bases and J 8 bases, with 15 bases left between them. Written as DNA, the CDR3 is TGTGCCAGCAGTACCATGGAATCAGGGGAAAAACTGTTTTTT. Amino acid sequence: CASSTMESGEKLFF. The full variable domain, in which reference TRBV28 and TRBJ1-4 provide the parts outside the CDR3, is DVKVTQSSRYLVKRTGEKVFLECVQDMDHENMFWYRQDPGLGLRLIYFSYDVKMKEKGDIPEGYSVSREKKERFSLILESASTNQTSMYLCASSTMESGEKLFFGSGTQLSVL.

The rearrangement links TRBV6-1 to TRBJ1-1, with a weak D call TRBD1 (6 bases). In germline, CDR1 is MNHNS, CDR2 SASEGT. V shed 5 bases and J shed 6 bases, with 16 bases lying between them. This CDR3 region has 14 residues. CDR3: CASSRTDAGPEAFF. The CDR3 bases are TGTGCCAGCAGTCGGACAGACGCCGGACCTGAAGCTTTCTTT.

This chain uses TRBV6-5 with TRBJ1-1; the D gene is possibly TRBD1 (5 bases). The CDR3 runs to 12 residues. Per the germline V gene, CDR1 is MNHEY and CDR2 is SVGAGI. Trimming cost V 7 bases and J 9 bases, with 15 bases left between them. DNA for the CDR3: TGTGCCAGCAATTCAGCGGGGGGAAAAGCTTTCTTT. As protein: CASNSAGGKAFF.

Comment on this clone: Sequence at one end of the junction differs from germline and may be a read error. The chain combines TRBV7-7 with TRBJ2-1, with 9 nucleotides matching TRBD1. This CDR3 is 15 amino acids long. CDR1 is SSHAT and CDR2 is FNYEAQ in the germline V gene (reference sequence). The CDR3 DNA reads as TGTGCTAGCAGCCCAGGACAGGGGCCCTACAATGAGCAGTTCTTC. Amino acid sequence: CASSPGQGPYNEQFF.

V is TRBV28 and J is TRBJ1-4, with 7 bases aligning to TRBD1. The CDR3 is 14 residues long. From germline, CDR1 is MDHEN and CDR2 SYDVKM. With 5 bases clipped from V and 1 base from J, the junction kept 1 base outside the gene matches. The CDR3 region is CASSRQGTNEKLFF. For the CDR3, the DNA is TGTGCCAGCAGTCGACAGGGAACTAATGAAAAACTGTTTTTT.

CDR3 in DNA: TGCGCCAGCAGCTTTGCTCCACTCACAGATACGCAGTATTTT. Translation: CASSFAPLTDTQYF. V gene TRBV5-1 combines with J gene TRBJ2-3; D is undetermined. V was cut by 2 bases and J by 2 bases, with 9 bases left in between. Germline lookup yields CDR1 SGHRS and CDR2 YFSETQ. The CDR3 is made up of 14 amino acids.

The rearrangement links TRBV2 to TRBJ2-5, with D possibly matching TRBD1 (6 bases). The CDR3 contains 14 residues. With 6 bases removed from V and 4 bases from J, the gap between germline ends came to 15 bases. The germline CDR1 and CDR2 sequences are SNHLY and FYNNEI. CDR3 DNA sequence: TGTGCCAGCAGGGTCATACAGGGATCAGAGACCCAGTACTTC. Its protein is CASRVIQGSETQYF. Combining the CDR3 with reference TRBV2 and TRBJ2-5 gives the whole variable domain EPEVTQTPSHQVTQMGQEVILRCVPISNHLYFYWYRQILGQKVEFLVSFYNNEISEKSEIFDDQFSVERPDGSNFTLKIRSTKLEDSAMYFCASRVIQGSETQYFGPGTRLLVL.